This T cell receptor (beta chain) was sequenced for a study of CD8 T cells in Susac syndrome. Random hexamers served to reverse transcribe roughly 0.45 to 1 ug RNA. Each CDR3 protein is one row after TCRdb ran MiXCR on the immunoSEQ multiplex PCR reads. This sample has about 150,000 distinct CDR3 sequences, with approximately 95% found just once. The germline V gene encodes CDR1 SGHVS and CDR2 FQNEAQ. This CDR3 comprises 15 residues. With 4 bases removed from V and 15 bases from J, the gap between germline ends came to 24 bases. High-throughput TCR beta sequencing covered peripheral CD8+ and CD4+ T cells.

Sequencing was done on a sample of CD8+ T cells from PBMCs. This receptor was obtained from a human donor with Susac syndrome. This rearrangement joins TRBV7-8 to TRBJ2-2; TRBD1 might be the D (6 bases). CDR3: CASSSSPGQRPDMFF. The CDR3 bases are TGTGCCAGCAGCTCCTCCCCGGGACAACGCCCCGATATGTTTTTT.